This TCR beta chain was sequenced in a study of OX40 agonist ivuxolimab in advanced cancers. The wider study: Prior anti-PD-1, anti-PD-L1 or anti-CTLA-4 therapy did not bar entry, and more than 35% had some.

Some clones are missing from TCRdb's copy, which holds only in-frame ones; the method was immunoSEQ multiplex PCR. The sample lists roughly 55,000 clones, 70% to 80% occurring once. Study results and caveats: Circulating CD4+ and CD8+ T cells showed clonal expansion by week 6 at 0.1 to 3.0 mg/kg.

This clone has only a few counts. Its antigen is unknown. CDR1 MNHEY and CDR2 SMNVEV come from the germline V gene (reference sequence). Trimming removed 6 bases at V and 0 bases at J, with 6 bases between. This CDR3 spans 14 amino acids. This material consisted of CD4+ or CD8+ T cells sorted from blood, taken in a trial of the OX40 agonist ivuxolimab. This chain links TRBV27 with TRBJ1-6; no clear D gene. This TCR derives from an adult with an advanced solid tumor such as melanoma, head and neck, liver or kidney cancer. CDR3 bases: TGTGCCAGCAGGAGCCACTCCTATAATTCACCCCTCCACTTT. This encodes CASRSHSYNSPLHF.